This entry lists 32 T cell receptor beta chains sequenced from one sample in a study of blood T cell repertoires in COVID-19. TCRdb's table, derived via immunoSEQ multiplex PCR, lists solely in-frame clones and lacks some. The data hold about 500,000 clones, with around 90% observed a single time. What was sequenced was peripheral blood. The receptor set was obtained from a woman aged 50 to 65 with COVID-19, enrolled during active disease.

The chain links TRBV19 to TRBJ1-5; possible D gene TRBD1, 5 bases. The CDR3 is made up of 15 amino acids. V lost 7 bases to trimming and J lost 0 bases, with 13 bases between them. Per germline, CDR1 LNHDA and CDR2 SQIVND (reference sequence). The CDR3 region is CASTPEGHSNQPQHF. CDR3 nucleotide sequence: TGTGCCAGTACTCCTGAAGGACATAGCAATCAGCCCCAGCATTTT.

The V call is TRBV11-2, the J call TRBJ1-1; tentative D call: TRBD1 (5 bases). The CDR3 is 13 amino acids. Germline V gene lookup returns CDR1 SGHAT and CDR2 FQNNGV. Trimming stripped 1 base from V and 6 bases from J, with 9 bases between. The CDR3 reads CASSLGAGSEAFF. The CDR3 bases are TGTGCCAGCAGCTTAGGGGCAGGGTCTGAAGCTTTCTTT.

The CDR3: CASSLAVTASNGYTF. Written as DNA, the CDR3 is TGTGCCAGCAGCTTAGCTGTGACAGCCTCTAATGGCTACACCTTC. The J gene is TRBJ1-2, the V gene TRBV7-2; tentatively, D is TRBD1 (5 bases). CDR3 length: 15 amino acids. Germline loops: CDR1 SGHTA, CDR2 FQGNSA. Deletions cut 0 bases from V and 6 bases from J, with 14 bases between.

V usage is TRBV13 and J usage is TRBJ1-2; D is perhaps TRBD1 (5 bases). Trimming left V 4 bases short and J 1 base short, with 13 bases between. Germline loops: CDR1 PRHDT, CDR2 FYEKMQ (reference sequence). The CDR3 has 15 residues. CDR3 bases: TGTGCCAGCAGCTCGGGAGGGACGGTTAACTATGGCTACACCTTC. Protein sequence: CASSSGGTVNYGYTF. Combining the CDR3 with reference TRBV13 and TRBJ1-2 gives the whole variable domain AAGVIQSPRHLIKEKRETATLKCYPIPRHDTVYWYQQGPGQDPQFLISFYEKMQSDKGSIPDRFSAQQFSDYHSELNMSSLELGDSALYFCASSSGGTVNYGYTFGSGTRLTVV.

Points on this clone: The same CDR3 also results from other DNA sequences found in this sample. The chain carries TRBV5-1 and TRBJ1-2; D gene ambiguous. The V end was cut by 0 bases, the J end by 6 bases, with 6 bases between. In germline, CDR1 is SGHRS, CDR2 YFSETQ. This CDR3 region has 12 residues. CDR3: CASSLGADGYTF. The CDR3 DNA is TGCGCCAGCAGCTTGGGGGCCGATGGCTACACCTTC.

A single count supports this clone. For the CDR3, the DNA is TGTGCCAGCAGGGCCTCAAGCGGGGAGCTGTTTTTT. This codes for CASRASSGELFF. The rearrangement links TRBV3-1 (or the pseudogene TRBV3-2) to TRBJ2-2, with no clear D. Trimming shortened V by 6 bases and J by 7 bases, and 9 bases separated the two germline ends. There are 12 residues in the CDR3. Germline V gene sequence: CDR1 LGHDT, CDR2 YNNKEL (reference sequence).

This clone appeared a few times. CDR3 loop: CASSSSTGFDTEAFF. The CDR3 coding sequence is TGTGCCAGCAGCTCCTCCACAGGGTTCGACACTGAAGCTTTCTTT. The rearrangement uses TRBV11-3 and TRBJ1-1; TRBD1 might be the D (6 bases). The CDR3 contains 15 residues. Trimming shortened V by 4 bases and J by 3 bases, and 15 bases separated the two germline ends. Germline values: CDR1 SGHNT, CDR2 YENEEA.

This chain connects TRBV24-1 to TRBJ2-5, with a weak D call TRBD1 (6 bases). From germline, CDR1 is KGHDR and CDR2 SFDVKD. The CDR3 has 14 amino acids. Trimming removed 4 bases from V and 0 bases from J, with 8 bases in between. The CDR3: CATSDGQYQETQYF. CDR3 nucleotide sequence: TGTGCCACCAGTGACGGACAGTACCAAGAGACCCAGTACTTC.

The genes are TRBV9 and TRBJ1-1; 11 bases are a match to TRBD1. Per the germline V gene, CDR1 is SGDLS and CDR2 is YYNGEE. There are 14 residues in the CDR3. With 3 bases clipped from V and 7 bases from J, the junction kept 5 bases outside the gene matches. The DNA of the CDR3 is TGTGCCAGCAGCGCGGGGACAGGGGGACGTGAAGCTTTCTTT. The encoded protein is CASSAGTGGREAFF.

The CDR3 reads CASSWQQETQYF. The CDR3 nucleotides read TGCGCCAGCAGCTGGCAGCAAGAGACCCAGTACTTC. The genes are TRBV5-1 and TRBJ2-5; no firm D call. V gave up 3 bases and J gave up 2 bases, with 5 bases separating them. CDR3 length equals 12 residues. CDR1 is SGHRS and CDR2 is YFSETQ in the germline V gene.

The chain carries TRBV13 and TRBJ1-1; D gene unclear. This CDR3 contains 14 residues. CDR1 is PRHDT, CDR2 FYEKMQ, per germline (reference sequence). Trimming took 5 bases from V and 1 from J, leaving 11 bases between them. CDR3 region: CASSPPLWNTEAFF. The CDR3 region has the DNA TGTGCCAGCAGCCCCCCCCTCTGGAACACTGAAGCTTTCTTT.

CDR3 DNA sequence: TGTGCCAGCAGCGCGGGGACTAGCGGGGGCAGAAGGGATACGCAGTATTTT. It specifies CASSAGTSGGRRDTQYF. The rearrangement uses TRBV9 and TRBJ2-3; 14 nucleotides line up with TRBD2. The germline CDR1 and CDR2 sequences are SGDLS and YYNGEE. V was pared by 3 bases and J by 6 bases, with 9 bases of the junction left unmatched. There are 17 residues in the CDR3.

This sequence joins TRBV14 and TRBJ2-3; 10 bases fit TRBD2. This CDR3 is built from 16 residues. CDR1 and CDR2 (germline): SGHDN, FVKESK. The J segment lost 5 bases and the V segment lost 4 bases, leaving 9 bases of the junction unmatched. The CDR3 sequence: CASSPHSGGPGDTQYF. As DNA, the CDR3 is TGTGCCAGCAGCCCTCATAGCGGGGGGCCCGGAGATACGCAGTATTTT.

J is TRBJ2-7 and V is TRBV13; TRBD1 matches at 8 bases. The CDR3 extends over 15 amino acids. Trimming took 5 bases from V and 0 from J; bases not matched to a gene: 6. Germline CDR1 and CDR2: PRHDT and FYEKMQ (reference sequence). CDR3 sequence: CASSAKGQGSYEQYF. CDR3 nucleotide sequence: TGTGCCAGCAGCGCCAAAGGACAGGGCTCCTACGAGCAGTACTTC.

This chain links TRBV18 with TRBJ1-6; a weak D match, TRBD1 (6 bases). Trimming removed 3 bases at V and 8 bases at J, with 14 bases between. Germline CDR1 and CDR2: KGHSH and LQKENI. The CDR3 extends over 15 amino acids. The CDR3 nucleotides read TGTGCCAGCTCACCGGGGCAGGGGCGGGATTCACCCCTCCACTTT. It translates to CASSPGQGRDSPLHF.

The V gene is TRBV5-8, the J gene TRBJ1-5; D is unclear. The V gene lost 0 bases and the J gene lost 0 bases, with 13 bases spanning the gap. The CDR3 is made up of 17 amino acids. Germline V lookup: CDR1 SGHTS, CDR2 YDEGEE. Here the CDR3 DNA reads TGTGCCAGCAGCTTGGGCTCACACCCTGATAGCAATCAGCCCCAGCATTTT. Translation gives CASSLGSHPDSNQPQHF.

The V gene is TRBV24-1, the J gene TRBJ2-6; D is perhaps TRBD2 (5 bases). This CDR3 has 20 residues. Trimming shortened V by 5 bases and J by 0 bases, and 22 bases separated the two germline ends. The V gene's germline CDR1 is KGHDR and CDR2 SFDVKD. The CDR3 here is CATSANPREGLFSGANVLTF. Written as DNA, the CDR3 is TGTGCCACCAGTGCTAACCCTCGGGAAGGTCTTTTCTCTGGGGCCAACGTCCTGACTTTC.

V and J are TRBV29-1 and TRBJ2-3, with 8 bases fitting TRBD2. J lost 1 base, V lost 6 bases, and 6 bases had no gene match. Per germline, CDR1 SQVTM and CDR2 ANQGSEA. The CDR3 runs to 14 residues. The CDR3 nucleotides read TGCAGCGTCCTTAGCGGGGTACGCACAGATACGCAGTATTTT. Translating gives CSVLSGVRTDTQYF.

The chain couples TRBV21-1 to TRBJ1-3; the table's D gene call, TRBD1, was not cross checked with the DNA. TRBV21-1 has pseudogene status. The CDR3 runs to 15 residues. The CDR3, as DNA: TGTGCCAGCAAGCCAACCAGGGACTCTGGAAACACCATATATTTT. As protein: CASKPTRDSGNTIYF.

The CDR3 spells CASRGQPEGNTIYF. Here the CDR3 DNA reads TGTGCCAGCCGGGGACAGCCTGAGGGTAACACCATATATTTT. The genes are TRBV6-6 and TRBJ1-3; 7 positions agree with TRBD1. Per germline, CDR1 MNHNY and CDR2 SVGAGI (reference sequence). Unmatched junction bases numbered 11, after V lost 8 bases and J lost 7 bases. The CDR3 spans 14 residues.

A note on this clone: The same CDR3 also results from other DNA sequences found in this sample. This CDR3 reads CASSLGQGAYEQYF. For the CDR3, the DNA is TGTGCCAGCAGCTTAGGACAGGGGGCCTACGAGCAGTACTTC. J is TRBJ2-7 and V is TRBV11-2, with 9 bases matching TRBD1. V lost 1 base and J lost 2; bases outside the gene matches: 0. Looked up from germline, CDR1 is SGHAT and CDR2 is FQNNGV. The CDR3 runs 14 residues.

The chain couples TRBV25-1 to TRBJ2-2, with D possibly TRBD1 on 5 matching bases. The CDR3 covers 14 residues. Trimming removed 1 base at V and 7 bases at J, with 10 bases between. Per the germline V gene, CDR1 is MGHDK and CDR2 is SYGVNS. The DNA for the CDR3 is TGTGCCAGCAGTGAATGGCAGGGTATCGGGGAGCTGTTTTTT. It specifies CASSEWQGIGELFF.

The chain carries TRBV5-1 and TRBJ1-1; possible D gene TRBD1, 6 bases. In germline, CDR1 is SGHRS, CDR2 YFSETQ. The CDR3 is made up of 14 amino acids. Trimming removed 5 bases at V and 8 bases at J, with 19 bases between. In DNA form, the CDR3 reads TGCGCCAGCAGGGGGCTACAGGGTACAGGGGAAGCTTTCTTT. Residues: CASRGLQGTGEAFF. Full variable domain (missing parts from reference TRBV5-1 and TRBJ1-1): KAGVTQTPRYLIKTRGQQVTLSCSPISGHRSVSWYQQTPGQGLQFLFEYFSETQRNKGNFPGRFSGRQFSNSRSEMNVSTLELGDSALYLCASRGLQGTGEAFFGQGTRLTVV.

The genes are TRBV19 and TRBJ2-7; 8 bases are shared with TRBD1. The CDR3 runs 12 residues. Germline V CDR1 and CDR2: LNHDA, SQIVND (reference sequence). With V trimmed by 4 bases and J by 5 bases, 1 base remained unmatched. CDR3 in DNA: TGTGCCAGTAGTACAGGGGGCCACGAGCAGTACTTC. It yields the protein CASSTGGHEQYF.

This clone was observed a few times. CDR3: CASSFRTSGANGELFF. The CDR3 bases are TGTGCCAGCAGCTTTAGGACTAGCGGGGCAAACGGGGAGCTGTTTTTT. The chain combines TRBV7-9 with TRBJ2-2; 12 positions match TRBD2. CDR3 length: 16 amino acids. Germline CDR1 SEHNR, CDR2 FQNEAQ (reference sequence). V shed 3 bases, J shed 7 bases, and the junction held 6 bases outside the gene matches.

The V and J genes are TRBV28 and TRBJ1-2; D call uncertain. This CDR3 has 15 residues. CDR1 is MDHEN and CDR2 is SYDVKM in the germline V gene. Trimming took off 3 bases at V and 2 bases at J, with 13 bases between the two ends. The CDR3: CASSFQAGRNYGYTF. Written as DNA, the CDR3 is TGTGCCAGCAGTTTCCAGGCCGGTCGGAACTATGGCTACACCTTC.

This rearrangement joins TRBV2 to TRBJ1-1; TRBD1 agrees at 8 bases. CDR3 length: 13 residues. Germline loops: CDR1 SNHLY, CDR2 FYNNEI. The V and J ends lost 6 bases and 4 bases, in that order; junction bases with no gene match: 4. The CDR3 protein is CASSRQGSTEAFF. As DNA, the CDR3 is TGTGCCAGCAGCAGACAGGGGAGCACTGAAGCTTTCTTT. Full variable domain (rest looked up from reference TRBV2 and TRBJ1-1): EPEVTQTPSHQVTQMGQEVILRCVPISNHLYFYWYRQILGQKVEFLVSFYNNEISEKSEIFDDQFSVERPDGSNFTLKIRSTKLEDSAMYFCASSRQGSTEAFFGQGTRLTVV.

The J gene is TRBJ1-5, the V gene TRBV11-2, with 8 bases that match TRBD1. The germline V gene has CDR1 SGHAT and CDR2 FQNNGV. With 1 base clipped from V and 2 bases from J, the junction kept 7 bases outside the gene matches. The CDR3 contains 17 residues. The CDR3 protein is CASSLGPGGGGNQPQHF. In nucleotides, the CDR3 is TGTGCCAGCAGCTTAGGGCCAGGGGGCGGCGGCAATCAGCCCCAGCATTTT.

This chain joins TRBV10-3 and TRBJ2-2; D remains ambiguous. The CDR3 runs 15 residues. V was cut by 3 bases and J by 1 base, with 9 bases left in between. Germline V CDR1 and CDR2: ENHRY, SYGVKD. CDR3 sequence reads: CAISDETKNTGELFF. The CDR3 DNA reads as TGTGCCATCAGTGATGAAACAAAGAACACCGGGGAGCTGTTTTTT.

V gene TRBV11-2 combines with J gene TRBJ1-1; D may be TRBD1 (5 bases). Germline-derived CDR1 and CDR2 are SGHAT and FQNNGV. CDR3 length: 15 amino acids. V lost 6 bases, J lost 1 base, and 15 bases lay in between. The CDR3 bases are TGTGCCAGCAGTTATGGCGGGGCGAGGAACACTGAAGCTTTCTTT. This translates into CASSYGGARNTEAFF.

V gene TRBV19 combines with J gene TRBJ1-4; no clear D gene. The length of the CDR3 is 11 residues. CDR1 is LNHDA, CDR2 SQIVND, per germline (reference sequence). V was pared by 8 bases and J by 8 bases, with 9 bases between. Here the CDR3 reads CASHGGEKLFF. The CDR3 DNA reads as TGTGCCAGTCACGGCGGAGAAAAACTGTTTTTT.

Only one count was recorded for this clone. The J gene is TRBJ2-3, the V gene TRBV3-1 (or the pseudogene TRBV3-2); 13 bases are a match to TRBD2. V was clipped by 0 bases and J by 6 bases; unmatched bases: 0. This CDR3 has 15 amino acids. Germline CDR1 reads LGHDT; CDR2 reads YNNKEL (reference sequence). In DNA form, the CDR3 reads TGTGCCAGCAGCCAAGAGGGACTAGCGGGGGATACGCAGTATTTT. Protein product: CASSQEGLAGDTQYF.